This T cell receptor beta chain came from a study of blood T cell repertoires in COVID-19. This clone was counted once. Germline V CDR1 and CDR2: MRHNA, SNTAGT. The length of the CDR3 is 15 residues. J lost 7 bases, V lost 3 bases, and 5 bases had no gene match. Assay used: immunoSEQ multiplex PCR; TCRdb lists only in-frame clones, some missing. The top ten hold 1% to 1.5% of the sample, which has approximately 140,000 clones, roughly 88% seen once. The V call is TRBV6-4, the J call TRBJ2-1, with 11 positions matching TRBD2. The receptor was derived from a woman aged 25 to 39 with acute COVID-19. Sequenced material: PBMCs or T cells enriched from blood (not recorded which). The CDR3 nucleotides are TGTGCCAGCAGTGAAACTAGCGGGAGTGTAAATGAGCAGTTCTTC. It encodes CASSETSGSVNEQFF.